A few counts support the clone carrying this T cell receptor (beta chain). Its antigen is not known. This CDR3 has 13 residues. Per germline, CDR1 LGHNA and CDR2 YSLEER. V lost 0 bases and J lost 8; bases outside the gene matches: 3. Each CDR3 protein gets one entry after TCRdb re-called the 5' RACE reads with MiXCR. The data show roughly 600,000 distinct CDR3 sequences, about a sixth seen once. This record belongs to a study of T-cell memory formation after mild COVID-19. Notes on the study in general: Contracting clones from day 15 to 85 had balanced CD4/CD8; later expanders favoured CD4+. Researchers found some responding clones in pre-infection memory, a sign that cross-reactive memory joined.

Sequencing was done on a sample of PBMCs or a T cell subset sorted from them (not recorded which). The source of this sequence is an adult woman who had mild COVID-19 (a few samples of this study predate the infection). Cell type and time point are not known. This chain connects TRBV4-3 to TRBJ1-1, with TRBD1 matching over 7 bases. The CDR3 protein is CASSQDRGQEAFF. CDR3 nucleotides: TGCGCCAGCAGCCAAGATAGGGGACAGGAAGCTTTCTTT.